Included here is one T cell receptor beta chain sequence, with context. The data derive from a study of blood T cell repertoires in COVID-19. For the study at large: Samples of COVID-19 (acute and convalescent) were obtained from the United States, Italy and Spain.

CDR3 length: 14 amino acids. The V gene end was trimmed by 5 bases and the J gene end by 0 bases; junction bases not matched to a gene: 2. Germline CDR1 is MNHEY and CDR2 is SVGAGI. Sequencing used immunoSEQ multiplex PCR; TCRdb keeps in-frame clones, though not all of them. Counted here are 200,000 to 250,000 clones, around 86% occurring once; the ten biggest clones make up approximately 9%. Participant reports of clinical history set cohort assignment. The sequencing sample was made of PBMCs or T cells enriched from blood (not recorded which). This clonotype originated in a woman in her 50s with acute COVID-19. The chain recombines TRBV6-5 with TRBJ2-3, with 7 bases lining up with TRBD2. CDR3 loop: CASSSGMSTDTQYF. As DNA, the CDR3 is TGTGCCAGCAGTAGCGGGATGAGCACAGATACGCAGTATTTT.